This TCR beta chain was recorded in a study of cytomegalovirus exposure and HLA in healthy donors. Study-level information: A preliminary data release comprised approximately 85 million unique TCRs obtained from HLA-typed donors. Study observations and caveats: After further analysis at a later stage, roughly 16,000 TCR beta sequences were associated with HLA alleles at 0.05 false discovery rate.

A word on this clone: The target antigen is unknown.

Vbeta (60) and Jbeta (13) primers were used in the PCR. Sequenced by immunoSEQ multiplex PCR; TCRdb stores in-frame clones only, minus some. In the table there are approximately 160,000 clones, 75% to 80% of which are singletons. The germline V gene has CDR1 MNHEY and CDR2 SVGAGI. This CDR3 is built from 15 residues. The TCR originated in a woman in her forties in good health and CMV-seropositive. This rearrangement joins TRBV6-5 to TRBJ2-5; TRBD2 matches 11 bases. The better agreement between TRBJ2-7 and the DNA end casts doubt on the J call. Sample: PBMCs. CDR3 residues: CASSYSGTSGYEQYF. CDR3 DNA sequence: TGTGCCAGCAGTTACTCCGGGACTAGCGGCTACGAGCAGTACTTC.